These T cell receptor beta chains were read from a single sample in a study of cytotoxic CD8 clonotypes in ibrutinib-treated CLL. Here immunoSEQ multiplex PCR was the method, and the copy in TCRdb shows in-frame clones only, minus some. The sample consists of about 130,000 clones, approximately 81% of them appearing once. The starting material was PBMCs, obtained after 24 months of ibrutinib treatment. The receptor source for this set is a human donor with chronic lymphocytic leukemia. Each CDR3 is given with its conserved first and last residue. A D gene is named only where the DNA matches it firmly. Clone size is shown for a subset of rows, as once, few, many or a class of expanded clone.

V gene: TRBV5-6; clone size: few; CDR3 length: 14; D gene: -; J gene: TRBJ2-7; CDR3 DNA: TGTGCCAGCAGCTCTCGACGGATTGCCTACGAGCAGTACTTC; CDR3 protein: CASSSRRIAYEQYF
V gene: TRBV29-1; clone size: -; CDR3 length: 15; D gene: TRBD1; J gene: TRBJ2-7; CDR3 DNA: TGCAGCGGGGGACAGGGGACATCACCTACCGGCGAGCAGTACTTC; CDR3 protein: CSGGQGTSPTGEQYF
V gene: TRBV10-3; clone size: -; CDR3 length: 13; D gene: TRBD1; J gene: TRBJ1-6; CDR3 DNA: TGTGCCATCAGGACAGGGGTGGACTCACCCCTCCACTTT; CDR3 protein: CAIRTGVDSPLHF
V gene: TRBV7-3; clone size: once; CDR3 length: 18; D gene: TRBD2; J gene: TRBJ2-1; CDR3 DNA: TGTGCCAGCAGCTTAGCGGCGGGAGAAGCGATAGCCTACAATGAGCAGTTCTTC; CDR3 protein: CASSLAAGEAIAYNEQFF
V gene: TRBV6-5; clone size: -; CDR3 length: 14; D gene: -; J gene: TRBJ1-1; CDR3 DNA: TGTGCCAGCAGTTACGGTGGCGGGAACACTGAAGCTTTCTTT; CDR3 protein: CASSYGGGNTEAFF
V gene: TRBV19; clone size: -; CDR3 length: 12; D gene: -; J gene: TRBJ1-2; CDR3 DNA: TGTGCCAGCTCGGGACAAAACTATGGCTACACCTTC; CDR3 protein: CASSGQNYGYTF
V gene: TRBV2; clone size: -; CDR3 length: 14; D gene: -; J gene: TRBJ2-1; CDR3 DNA: TGTGCCAGCAGTAGGGTTTCAGCGGGCGGTGAGCAGTTCTTC; CDR3 protein: CASSRVSAGGEQFF
V gene: TRBV20-1; clone size: -; CDR3 length: 11; D gene: -; J gene: TRBJ2-3; CDR3 DNA: TGCAGTGCTAGACCGGTGGATACGCAGTATTTT; CDR3 protein: CSARPVDTQYF
V gene: TRBV19; clone size: -; CDR3 length: 14; D gene: TRBD1; J gene: TRBJ2-2; CDR3 DNA: TGTGCCAGTACGCTGCAGGGGGTCACCGGGGAGCTGTTTTTT; CDR3 protein: CASTLQGVTGELFF
V gene: TRBV14; clone size: -; CDR3 length: 16; D gene: TRBD1; J gene: TRBJ1-1; CDR3 DNA: TGTGCCAGCAGCGTCTACGGACAGGCCGCGAACACTGAAGCTTTCTTT; CDR3 protein: CASSVYGQAANTEAFF